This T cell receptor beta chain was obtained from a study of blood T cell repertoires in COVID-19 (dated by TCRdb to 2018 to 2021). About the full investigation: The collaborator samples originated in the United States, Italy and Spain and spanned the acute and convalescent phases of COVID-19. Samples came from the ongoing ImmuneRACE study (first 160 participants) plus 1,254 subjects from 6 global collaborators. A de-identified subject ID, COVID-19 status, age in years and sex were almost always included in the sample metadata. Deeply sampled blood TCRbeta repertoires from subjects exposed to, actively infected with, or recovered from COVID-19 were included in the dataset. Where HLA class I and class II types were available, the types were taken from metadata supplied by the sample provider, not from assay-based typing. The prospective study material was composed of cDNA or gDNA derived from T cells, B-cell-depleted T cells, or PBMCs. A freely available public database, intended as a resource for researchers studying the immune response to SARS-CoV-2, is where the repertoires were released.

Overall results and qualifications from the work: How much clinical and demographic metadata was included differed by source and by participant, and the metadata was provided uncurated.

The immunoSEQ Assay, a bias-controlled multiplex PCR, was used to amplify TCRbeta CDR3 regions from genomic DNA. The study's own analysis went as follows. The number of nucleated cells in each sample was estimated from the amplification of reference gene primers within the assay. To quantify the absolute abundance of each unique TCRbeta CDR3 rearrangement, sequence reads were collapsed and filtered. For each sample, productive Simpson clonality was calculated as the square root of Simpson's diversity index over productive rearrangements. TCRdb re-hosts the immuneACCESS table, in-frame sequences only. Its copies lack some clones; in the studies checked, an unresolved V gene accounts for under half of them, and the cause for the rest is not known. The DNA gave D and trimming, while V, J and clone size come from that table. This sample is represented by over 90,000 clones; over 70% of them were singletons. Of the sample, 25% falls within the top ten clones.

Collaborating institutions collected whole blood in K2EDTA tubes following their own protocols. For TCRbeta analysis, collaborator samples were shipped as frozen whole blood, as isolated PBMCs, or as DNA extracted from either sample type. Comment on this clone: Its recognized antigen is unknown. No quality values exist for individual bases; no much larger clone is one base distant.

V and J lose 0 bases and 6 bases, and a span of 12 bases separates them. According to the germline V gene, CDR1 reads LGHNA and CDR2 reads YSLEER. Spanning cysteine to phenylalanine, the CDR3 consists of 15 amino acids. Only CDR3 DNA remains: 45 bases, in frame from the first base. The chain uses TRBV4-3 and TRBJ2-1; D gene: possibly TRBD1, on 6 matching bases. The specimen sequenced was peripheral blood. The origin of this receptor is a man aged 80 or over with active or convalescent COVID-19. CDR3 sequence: CASSQDWAGVNEQFF. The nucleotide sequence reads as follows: TGCGCCAGCAGCCAAGATTGGGCAGGGGTCAATGAGCAGTTCTTC.